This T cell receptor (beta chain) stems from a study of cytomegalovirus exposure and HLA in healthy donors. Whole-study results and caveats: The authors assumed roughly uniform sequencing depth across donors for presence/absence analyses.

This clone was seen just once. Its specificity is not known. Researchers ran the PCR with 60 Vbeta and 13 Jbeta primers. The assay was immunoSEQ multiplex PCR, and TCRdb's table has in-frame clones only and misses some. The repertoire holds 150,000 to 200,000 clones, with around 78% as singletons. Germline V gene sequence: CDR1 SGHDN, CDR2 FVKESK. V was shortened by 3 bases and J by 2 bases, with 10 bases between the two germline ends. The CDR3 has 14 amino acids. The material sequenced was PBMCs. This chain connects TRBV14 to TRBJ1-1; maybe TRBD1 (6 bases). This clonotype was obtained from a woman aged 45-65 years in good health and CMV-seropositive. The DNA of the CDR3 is TGTGCCAGCAGCCACCGGACAGTCAACACTGAAGCTTTCTTT. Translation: CASSHRTVNTEAFF. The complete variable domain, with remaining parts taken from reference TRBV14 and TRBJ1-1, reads EAGVTQFPSHSVIEKGQTVTLRCDPISGHDNLYWYRRVMGKEIKFLLHFVKESKQDESGMPNNRFLAERTGGTYSTLKVQPAELEDSGVYFCASSHRTVNTEAFFGQGTRLTVV.